The 21 T cell receptor beta chains given below trace back to one sample, sequenced in a study of spatial heterogeneity in lung cancer. Time point indicated: sample taken at primary tumor resection. From tumor, nontumor lung or frozen PBMC, whole RNA was taken unsorted for sequencing. MiXCR, run by TCRdb on the 5' RACE reads, gives a single entry per CDR3 protein. The sample shows approximately 5,000 distinct CDR3 sequences, roughly 30% of them seen only once. Sequenced material: PBMCs, taken at surgery. The source is a male donor with early-stage non-small cell lung cancer.

In this sample, this clonotype is medium-sized. The CDR3 is CASSRTSGRWTPDTQYF. The CDR3 DNA sequence: TGTGCCAGCAGCCGGACTAGCGGGAGGTGGACTCCAGATACGCAGTATTTT. This chain connects TRBV28 to TRBJ2-3; TRBD2 aligns across 14 bases. The CDR3 has 17 residues. J gave up 4 bases and V 6 bases, and 9 bases lay outside the gene matches. Per the germline V gene, CDR1 is MDHEN and CDR2 is SYDVKM.

The chain is built from TRBV28 and TRBJ1-1; no clear D. With 5 bases removed from V and 0 bases from J, the gap between germline ends came to 16 bases. The CDR3 extends over 16 amino acids. The germline gives CDR1 MDHEN, CDR2 SYDVKM. The CDR3, as DNA: TGTGCCAGCAGTGCCCCGGGTCCCCCAGTGAACACTGAAGCTTTCTTT. Its translation is CASSAPGPPVNTEAFF.

This clonotype has a count of ten or more. The V gene is TRBV12-3 or TRBV12-4, the J gene TRBJ2-5; tentative D call: TRBD1 (5 bases). Trimming shortened V by 3 bases and J by 1 base, and 12 bases separated the two germline ends. This CDR3 spans 15 amino acids. DNA for the CDR3: TGTGCCAGCAGTTTTTTAGGGCAGGGCCAAGAGACCCAGTACTTC. This sequence encodes CASSFLGQGQETQYF.

This clonotype is deemed medium-sized (0.01 to 0.1%). V is TRBV18 and J is TRBJ1-1, with D tentatively TRBD1 (6 bases). The CDR3 loop spans 19 amino acids. Per germline, CDR1 KGHSH and CDR2 LQKENI. Trimming removed 8 bases from V and 3 bases from J, with 31 bases in between. The chain's CDR3 is CASPNFPIRQEAGDTEAFF. CDR3 bases: TGTGCCAGCCCTAATTTCCCGATCCGACAGGAAGCGGGGGACACTGAAGCTTTCTTT.

The gene calls are TRBV28 and TRBJ2-7; D is perhaps TRBD2 (6 bases). Trimming stripped 7 bases from V and 9 bases from J, with 19 bases between. This CDR3 is 13 amino acids long. Germline CDR1 reads MDHEN; CDR2 reads SYDVKM. The CDR3 sequence: CASNRDFPIGQYF. CDR3 in DNA: TGTGCCAGCAACCGGGACTTCCCCATTGGGCAGTACTTC.

In its sample, this clonotype ranks as medium-sized (0.01 to 0.1%). This sequence joins TRBV4-3 and TRBJ2-7, with TRBD2 as a possible D gene (6 bases). V was trimmed by 4 bases and J by 3 bases, leaving 16 bases between them. Per germline, CDR1 LGHNA and CDR2 YSLEER. This CDR3 is built from 15 residues. CDR3 in amino acids: CASSLGEVGVYEQYF. The CDR3 DNA follows: TGCGCCAGCAGCCTCGGGGAGGTGGGGGTCTACGAGCAGTACTTC.

This chain links TRBV18 with TRBJ2-3; maybe TRBD2 (5 bases). CDR1 and CDR2 from the germline V gene are KGHSH and LQKENI. The CDR3 contains 15 residues. Trimming pared 3 bases from V and 6 bases from J, leaving 16 bases between. In nucleotides, the CDR3 is TGTGCCAGCTCACCGTCCCCCGGGGTGGCGGATACGCAGTATTTT. Translation gives CASSPSPGVADTQYF.

Concerning this clonotype itself: The conserved phenylalanine or tryptophan normally closing the CDR3 is absent here, so this likely arose from a read error. As DNA, the CDR3 is TGTGCCAGCAGCGTAGCCCTAGCGGGGGTCACAGATACGCAGTATATT. The encoded protein is CASSVALAGVTDTQYI. The chain combines TRBV9 with TRBJ2-3, with TRBD2 matching 10 bases. The CDR3 is 16 residues long. With 0 bases clipped from V and 2 bases from J, the junction kept 3 bases outside the gene matches. Germline-derived CDR1 and CDR2 are SGDLS and YYNGEE.

V and J are TRBV27 and TRBJ1-2, with 8 bases that match TRBD1. With 0 bases clipped from V and 6 bases from J, the junction kept 3 bases outside the gene matches. The CDR3 totals 14 residues. Germline V gene lookup returns CDR1 MNHEY and CDR2 SMNVEV (reference sequence). The CDR3, as DNA: TGTGCCAGCAGTTTATCGTCAGGGGGCGATGGCTACACCTTC. It codes for CASSLSSGGDGYTF.

V is TRBV7-8 and J is TRBJ1-2; a weak D match, TRBD1 (5 bases). V lost 4 bases and J lost 4, with 13 bases in between. CDR3 length: 14 amino acids. Germline-derived CDR1 and CDR2 are SGHVS and FQNEAQ. The chain's CDR3 is CASSSGPQGYGYTF. CDR3 bases: TGTGCCAGCAGCTCAGGTCCCCAGGGCTATGGCTACACCTTC.

The V and J genes are TRBV23-1 and TRBJ2-1; D gene unclear. TRBV23-1 counts as an open reading frame of uncertain function. This CDR3 spans 16 amino acids. Between the trimmed V and J ends, which lost 0 bases and 0 bases, there was a span of 9 bases. CDR3: CASSQSMGSSYNEQFF. CDR3 nucleotides: TGCGCCAGCAGTCAATCGATGGGAAGCTCCTACAATGAGCAGTTCTTC.

By frequency in the sample, this clonotype is medium-sized. The chain combines TRBV19 with TRBJ1-4, with a possible D match to TRBD1 (6 bases). Germline V gives CDR1 LNHDA, CDR2 SQIVND (reference sequence). Trimming removed 6 bases at V and 13 bases at J, with 18 bases between. CDR3 size: 13 residues. CDR3 coding DNA: TGTGCCAGTAGACAGGGAGGCGGCGCGGCACTGTTTTTT. It yields the protein CASRQGGGAALFF.

By sample share, this clonotype is medium-sized (0.01 to 0.1%). This chain uses TRBV5-1 with TRBJ2-5, with 15 positions matching TRBD2. The V and J ends lost 4 bases and 2 bases, in that order; junction bases with no gene match: 6. The CDR3 spans 17 residues. The germline gives CDR1 SGHRS, CDR2 YFSETQ. The CDR3 region is CASSRGLAGGQQETQYF. CDR3 nucleotide sequence: TGCGCCAGCAGCCGAGGACTAGCGGGGGGGCAACAAGAGACCCAGTACTTC.

CDR3 residues: CSVGGQASREQYF. CDR3 nucleotides: TGCAGCGTTGGGGGACAGGCCTCGCGCGAGCAGTACTTC. The V call is TRBV29-1, the J call TRBJ2-7; the match to TRBD1 covers 8 bases. V shed 4 bases, J shed 6 bases, and the junction held 8 bases outside the gene matches. The CDR3 extends over 13 amino acids. The germline V gene has CDR1 SQVTM and CDR2 ANQGSEA.

DNA for the CDR3: TGCGCCAGCAGTGATCCGGGACTAGTAGGCGGGGACACCGGGGAGCTGTTTTTT. Translating it yields CASSDPGLVGGDTGELFF. V is TRBV10-2 and J is TRBJ2-2; 8 bases are a match to TRBD2. J was trimmed by 3 bases and V by 3 bases; bases with no gene match: 12. The CDR3 sequence is 18 residues long. Germline V gene data show CDR1 as WSHSY and CDR2 as SAAADI.

In this sample, this clonotype turned up many times. This chain connects TRBV20-1 to TRBJ2-5; D is perhaps TRBD2 (7 bases). The CDR3 is 12 residues long. Trimming cost V 6 bases and J 5 bases, with 13 bases left between them. Germline V CDR1 and CDR2: DFQATT, SNEGSKA (reference sequence). CDR3 sequence reads: CSARRGAETQYF. The CDR3 DNA follows: TGCAGTGCCCGACGGGGGGCGGAGACCCAGTACTTC.

This clonotype is categorized as medium-sized (0.01 to 0.1%). V and J are TRBV7-9 and TRBJ2-7; 10 nucleotides match TRBD2. Germline assignment: CDR1 SEHNR and CDR2 FQNEAQ (reference sequence). CDR3 length: 16 residues. J gave up 2 bases and V 3 bases, and 7 bases lay outside the gene matches. Here the CDR3 reads CASSFPRTSGTYEQYF. The CDR3 coding sequence is TGTGCCAGCAGCTTCCCTCGGACTAGCGGTACCTACGAGCAGTACTTC.

The gene calls are TRBV7-3 and TRBJ2-2; D is undetermined. Germline CDR1 reads SGHTA; CDR2 reads FQGTGA. V was shortened by 4 bases and J by 0 bases, with 3 bases between the two germline ends. The CDR3 is made up of 13 amino acids. The CDR3 coding sequence is TGTGCCAGCAGCTCGCCGAACACCGGGGAGCTGTTTTTT. Its protein is CASSSPNTGELFF.

This clonotype rates as medium-sized. The chain recombines TRBV14 with TRBJ2-7; maybe TRBD1 (5 bases). The CDR3 loop spans 15 amino acids. Between the trimmed V and J ends, which lost 1 base and 3 bases, there was a span of 13 bases. Germline CDR1 and CDR2: SGHDN and FVKESK. CDR3 sequence: CASSQGDGAYYEQYF. The DNA of the CDR3 is TGTGCCAGCAGCCAAGGAGATGGGGCTTACTACGAGCAGTACTTC.

The CDR3 loop reads CASAPGTGATDTQYF. CDR3 nucleotides: TGTGCCAGCGCTCCCGGGACAGGGGCCACAGATACGCAGTATTTT. This chain uses TRBV7-9 with TRBJ2-3, with 10 nucleotides matching TRBD1. V gave up 8 bases and J gave up 2 bases; unmatched junction bases: 7. The CDR3 is 15 amino acids. CDR1 SEHNR and CDR2 FQNEAQ come from the germline V gene (reference sequence).

This clonotype showed up many times. The rearrangement uses TRBV29-1 and TRBJ2-2, with 8 bases that match TRBD2. V lost 4 bases and J lost 5; bases outside the gene matches: 12. The CDR3 contains 16 residues. Germline CDR1 is SQVTM and CDR2 is ANQGSEA. The CDR3 protein is CSVGSAVAGGTGELFF. CDR3 DNA: TGCAGCGTTGGTTCGGCTGTGGCGGGGGGAACCGGGGAGCTGTTTTTT.